This TCR beta chain was sequenced for a study of spatial heterogeneity in lung cancer. Study-wide background: Follow-up PBMC samples were sequenced when available, at a median of about two years after resection. Beta-chain sequences consistently outnumbered alpha-chain sequences in detection. Study-wide results and limits: More often at tumor resection than at routine follow-up, ubiquitous expanded tumor TCRs were detected in the blood.

Documented time point: blood at routine non-recurrence follow-up after resection. V lost 2 bases to trimming and J lost 6 bases, with 14 bases between them. Germline loops: CDR1 GTSNPN, CDR2 SVGIG (reference sequence). The CDR3 has 14 residues. Every molecule of TCR cDNA had its own unique molecular identifier. TCRdb itself ran the 5' RACE reads through MiXCR, one entry per CDR3 protein. The sample gives 50,000 or so distinct CDR3 sequences, roughly 10% of which show up once; more than 25% is in the top ten. About this clonotype itself: Antigen unknown.

The sequence derives from a male donor with early-stage non-small cell lung cancer. Sequencing was performed on PBMCs, taken at follow-up. The J gene is TRBJ1-5, the V gene TRBV30, with D maybe TRBD1 (6 bases). In nucleotides, the CDR3 is TGTGCCTGGAGTTCCGGGGGCCCCCTTCAGCCCCAGCATTTT. Encoded protein: CAWSSGGPLQPQHF.